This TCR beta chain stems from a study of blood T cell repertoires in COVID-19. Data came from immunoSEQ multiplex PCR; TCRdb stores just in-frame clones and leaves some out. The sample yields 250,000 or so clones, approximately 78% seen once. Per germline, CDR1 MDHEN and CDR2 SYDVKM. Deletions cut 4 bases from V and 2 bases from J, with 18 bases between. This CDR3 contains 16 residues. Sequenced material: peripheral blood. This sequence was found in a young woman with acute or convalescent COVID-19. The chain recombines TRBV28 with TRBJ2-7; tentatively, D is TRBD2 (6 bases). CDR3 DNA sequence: TGTGCCAGCAGTTGGAGATCCGGGACTTCGACCTACGAGCAGTACTTC. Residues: CASSWRSGTSTYEQYF.